This T cell receptor beta chain is from a study of T cell repertoires in cytomegalovirus infection. TCRdb independently ran MiXCR on the reads; one entry per CDR3 protein. The sample shows hundreds of thousands of distinct CDR3 sequences, around 24% of them seen only once. This CDR3 contains 14 residues. The germline V gene has CDR1 SGHVS and CDR2 FNYEAQ. This clonotype showed up just a few times. The junction departs from the called germline gene at one end, perhaps through a read error. This TCR came from a human donor in good health (CMV status not recorded). Some clones in this sample may be carry-over from other donors' samples. The chain has TRBV7-6 and TRBJ2-5, with 11 bases fitting TRBD2. Specimen: CD8+ T cells from PBMCs. CDR3 DNA: TGTGCCACCAGCCTTAGGACTAGCGGGGAGACCCAGTACTTC. This codes for CATSLRTSGETQYF.